The clone carrying this T cell receptor (beta chain) was detected a few times. The antigen remains undetermined. V lost 4 bases, J lost 5 bases, and 10 bases lay in between. From germline, CDR1 is SGHRS and CDR2 YFSETQ. This CDR3 comprises 12 residues. It was blood bank volunteers in Maryland, USA who made up the healthy controls. It was from 2 million PBMCs stored at -80 C that the unsorted libraries were obtained. This record belongs to a study of neurological immune-mediated disorders. Via MiXCR, TCRdb re-called the 5' RACE reads, giving one row per CDR3 protein. The sample records roughly 80,000 distinct CDR3 sequences, 9.4% being singletons. General study points: The expanded clones of different subjects shared no CDR3 amino acid sequences (suggesting private repertoires in all groups). Healthy controls had more TCR clonal expansion than multiple sclerosis, which showed the least, whereas HTLV-1-associated myelopathy showed the most.

The chain uses TRBV5-1 and TRBJ2-7; the D gene is possibly TRBD1 (6 bases). The TCR originated in a man aged 50 to 59 in good health. Sequencing input: PBMCs. The CDR3 here is CASSEQGHEQYF. The CDR3 DNA sequence: TGCGCCAGCAGCGAACAGGGCCACGAGCAGTACTTC.